The 3 T cell receptor beta chains below come from one sample, sequenced in a study of cytomegalovirus exposure and HLA in healthy donors (dated 2017 in TCRdb). The receptor library was made with the immunoSEQ multiplex PCR assay. For the multiplex PCR, a mixture combining 60 forward primers for TCR Vbeta segments and 13 reverse primers for TCR Jbeta segments was used. The clones in this table, taken by TCRdb from immuneACCESS, are in-frame only. Not every clone is retained; where verified, under half of the shortfall comes from an unresolved V gene, and the cause of the rest is unknown. The sample table holds some 14,000 clones, of which roughly 64% were seen once. Together, the top ten hold about 15% of the sample. The sample was PBMCs. The receptor source for this set is a woman aged 50 to 60 in good health and CMV-seropositive.

V and J are TRBV7-8 and TRBJ1-3, with D possibly matching TRBD1 (5 bases). The V end was cut by 1 base, the J end by 7 bases, with 11 bases between. Germline values: CDR1 SGHVS, CDR2 FQNEAQ. This CDR3 contains 14 residues. The CDR3 DNA reads as TGTGCCAGCAGCTTAGGTGATTCAGGGAACACCATATATTTT. Protein sequence: CASSLGDSGNTIYF.

In its sample, this clone was seen once. The V call is TRBV28, the J call TRBJ2-4, with TRBD1 as a possible D gene (5 bases). V shed 5 bases and J shed 0 bases, with 11 bases lying between them. The CDR3 has 15 residues. Germline CDR1 is MDHEN and CDR2 is SYDVKM. The CDR3: CASSLRVTAKNIQYF. The CDR3 DNA reads as TGTGCCAGCAGTCTCAGGGTGACAGCCAAAAACATTCAGTACTTC.

For this clone: As the CDR3 is not closed by the conserved phenylalanine or tryptophan, this likely results from a read error. The chain combines TRBV14 with TRBJ2-3; 7 bases agree with TRBD2. The CDR3 has 17 amino acids. CDR1 and CDR2 (germline): SGHDN, FVKESK. Losses at the gene ends were 1 base for V and 1 base for J; bases not matched to a gene: 8. CDR3 protein: CASSQAPDLAGTDTQYV. The CDR3 region has the DNA TGTGCCAGCAGCCAAGCACCAGATCTAGCGGGCACAGATACGCAGTATGTT.